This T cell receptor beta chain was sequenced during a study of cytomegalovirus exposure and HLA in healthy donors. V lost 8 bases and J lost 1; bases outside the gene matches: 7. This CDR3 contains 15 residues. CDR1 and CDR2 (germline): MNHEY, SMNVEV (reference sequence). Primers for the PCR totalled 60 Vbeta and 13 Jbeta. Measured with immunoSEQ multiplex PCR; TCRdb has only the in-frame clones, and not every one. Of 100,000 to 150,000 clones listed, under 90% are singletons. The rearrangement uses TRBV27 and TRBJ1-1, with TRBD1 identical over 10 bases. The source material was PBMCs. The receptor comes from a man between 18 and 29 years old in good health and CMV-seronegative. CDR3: CASQLWTGGNTEAFF. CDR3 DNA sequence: TGTGCCAGCCAACTATGGACAGGGGGGAACACTGAAGCTTTCTTT.